This TCR beta chain was documented in a study of CD8 T cells in ankylosing spondylitis. Study-level results: Clones that were linked to disease were CD8+ and were relatively rare in peripheral blood. Existing reports had already noted some motif variants in reactive arthritis synovial fluid and blood.

This clonotype was seen ten or more times. Its antigen is undetermined. Quantitative 5'-RACE with molecular barcodes produced the TCR beta libraries. TCRdb passed the 5' RACE reads through MiXCR, listing each CDR3 protein once. The sample holds 150,000 to 200,000 distinct CDR3 sequences; around a sixth are singletons and the top ten take around 4.5%. This clonotype was obtained from a male donor aged 10-35 years with ankylosing spondylitis or in good health (not recorded which). Sequencing input: blood, either unsorted or a sorted T cell fraction (not recorded which).

CDR3 sequence (DNA): TGCGCCAGCAGCTTGGCCTGGACTAGCGGTCTCGATGAGCAGTTCTTC. This sequence encodes CASSLAWTSGLDEQFF. J is TRBJ2-1 and V is TRBV5-1, with 10 bases that match TRBD2. Per germline, CDR1 SGHRS and CDR2 YFSETQ. This CDR3 contains 16 residues. The V and J ends lost 0 bases and 8 bases, in that order; junction bases with no gene match: 8. Combining the CDR3 with reference TRBV5-1 and TRBJ2-1 gives the whole variable domain KAGVTQTPRYLIKTRGQQVTLSCSPISGHRSVSWYQQTPGQGLQFLFEYFSETQRNKGNFPGRFSGRQFSNSRSEMNVSTLELGDSALYLCASSLAWTSGLDEQFFGPGTRLTVL.